These 25 T cell receptor beta chains share one sample of origin, sequenced in a study of blood T cell repertoires in COVID-19. The assay was immunoSEQ multiplex PCR, and TCRdb's table has in-frame clones only and misses some. The sample includes hundreds of thousands of clones, 91% of them seen just once. Sequencing was performed on peripheral blood. Every receptor here comes from a woman aged 18 to 35 who had recovered from COVID-19.

The chain uses TRBV24-1 and TRBJ1-3; D is undetermined. V was shortened by 3 bases and J by 0 bases, with 8 bases between the two germline ends. The CDR3 spans 15 residues. CDR1 and CDR2 from the germline V gene are KGHDR and SFDVKD. The CDR3 DNA sequence: TGTGCCACCAGTGATACGCGCGCCTCTGGAAACACCATATATTTT. Translated, it gives CATSDTRASGNTIYF.

V is TRBV9 and J is TRBJ2-3; tentative D call: TRBD1 (6 bases). The CDR3 consists of 15 residues. Germline V lookup: CDR1 SGDLS, CDR2 YYNGEE. The V end lost 3 bases, the J end lost 0 bases, and 11 bases lay between the germline ends. CDR3 nucleotides: TGTGCCAGCAGCGGCCGGGACACAAGCACAGATACGCAGTATTTT. Protein: CASSGRDTSTDTQYF.

The rearrangement joins TRBV7-2 to TRBJ2-1; 9 bases are shared with TRBD2. The CDR3 covers 15 residues. The germline V gene has CDR1 SGHTA and CDR2 FQGNSA. With V trimmed by 3 bases and J by 2 bases, 2 bases remained unmatched. The CDR3 reads CASSFVAGAYNEQFF. The CDR3, as DNA: TGTGCCAGCAGCTTTGTAGCGGGAGCCTACAATGAGCAGTTCTTC.

The chain employs TRBV24-1 and TRBJ1-1; D may be TRBD1 (5 bases). Germline V CDR1 and CDR2: KGHDR, SFDVKD. This CDR3 spans 15 amino acids. V gave up 2 bases and J gave up 3 bases, with 12 bases separating them. CDR3 in amino acids: CATSDSGLGDTEAFF. The CDR3 DNA follows: TGTGCCACCAGTGATTCCGGCCTAGGGGACACTGAAGCTTTCTTT.

V and J are TRBV7-2 and TRBJ1-2, with a weak D call TRBD1 (5 bases). Deletions cut 1 base from V and 0 bases from J, with 9 bases between. CDR1 is SGHTA and CDR2 is FQGNSA in the germline V gene. This CDR3 is 15 amino acids long. This CDR3 is CASSLGQIANYGYTF. The CDR3 DNA is TGTGCCAGCAGCTTAGGACAGATAGCTAACTATGGCTACACCTTC. Combining the CDR3 with reference TRBV7-2 and TRBJ1-2 gives the whole variable domain GAGVSQSPSNKVTEKGKDVELRCDPISGHTALYWYRQSLGQGLEFLIYFQGNSAPDKSGLPSDRFSAERTGGSVSTLTIQRTQQEDSAVYLCASSLGQIANYGYTFGSGTRLTVV.

The CDR3 here is CASSLSGQSSGYTF. CDR3 nucleotides: TGTGCCAGCAGTTTATCGGGACAGTCGTCTGGCTACACCTTC. The genes are TRBV27 and TRBJ1-2; 7 bases are shared with TRBD1. The trim removed 0 bases at V and 7 bases at J, leaving 5 bases unmatched. This CDR3 has 14 amino acids. Germline V lookup: CDR1 MNHEY, CDR2 SMNVEV (reference sequence).

The chain is built from TRBV19 and TRBJ1-1; the D gene is possibly TRBD1 (6 bases). Germline V lookup: CDR1 LNHDA, CDR2 SQIVND (reference sequence). The length of the CDR3 is 13 residues. Trimming stripped 3 bases from V and 6 bases from J, with 11 bases between. CDR3 in amino acids: CASSMGAGAEAFF. As DNA, the CDR3 is TGTGCCAGTAGTATGGGGGCAGGCGCTGAAGCTTTCTTT.

The chain is built from TRBV11-3 and TRBJ2-5, with D perhaps TRBD2 (5 bases). In germline, CDR1 is SGHNT, CDR2 YENEEA. The V and J ends lost 3 bases and 5 bases respectively, with 10 bases between them. This CDR3 is 13 amino acids long. The CDR3 nucleotides are TGTGCCAGCAGCTTCGGGGTTTTGGAGACCCAGTACTTC. Translating gives CASSFGVLETQYF.

The CDR3 DNA reads TGTGCCAGCAGCGTAGGGACAGCGTCTGGAAACACCATATATTTT. It yields the protein CASSVGTASGNTIYF. V usage is TRBV9 and J usage is TRBJ1-3; D is perhaps TRBD1 (6 bases). Germline CDR1 reads SGDLS; CDR2 reads YYNGEE. CDR3 length equals 15 residues. The V end lost 0 bases, the J end lost 1 base, and 8 bases lay between the germline ends.

Here the CDR3 DNA reads TGTGCCAGCAGTGTCGGTGATGACACTGAAGCTTTCTTT. It specifies CASSVGDDTEAFF. The genes are TRBV25-1 and TRBJ1-1; D is uncertain. Germline CDR1 MGHDK, CDR2 SYGVNS. The CDR3 consists of 13 residues. Deletions cut 4 bases from V and 3 bases from J, with 9 bases between.

The rearrangement joins TRBV11-3 to TRBJ1-1; no definite D call. Germline values: CDR1 SGHNT, CDR2 YENEEA. Trimming stripped 0 bases from V and 7 bases from J, with 3 bases between. The CDR3 is made up of 11 amino acids. The CDR3 region has the DNA TGTGCCAGCAGCTTAGAGAGTGAAGCTTTCTTT. Amino acid sequence: CASSLESEAFF. Based on the CDR3 plus reference TRBV11-3 and TRBJ1-1, the full variable domain is EAGVVQSPRYKIIEKKQPVAFWCNPISGHNTLYWYLQNLGQGPELLIRYENEEAVDDSQLPKDRFSAERLKGVDSTLKIQPAELGDSAVYLCASSLESEAFFGQGTRLTVV.

This chain connects TRBV30 to TRBJ2-2; no clear D gene. The germline V gene has CDR1 GTSNPN and CDR2 SVGIG (reference sequence). V was cut by 1 base and J by 8 bases, with 5 bases left in between. This CDR3 comprises 11 residues. The CDR3 coding sequence is TGTGCCTGGAGTGACGCGGGGGAGCTGTTTTTT. Translation gives CAWSDAGELFF.

V is TRBV4-1 and J is TRBJ2-1; 12 positions match TRBD2. The germline CDR1 and CDR2 sequences are MGHRA and YSYEKL. V was pared by 1 base and J by 9 bases, with 4 bases of the junction left unmatched. The CDR3 has 15 residues. CDR3 nucleotides: TGCGCCAGCAGCCAAGGACTAGCGGGAGTTGGTGAGCAGTTCTTC. As protein: CASSQGLAGVGEQFF.

This clone was observed a few times. The genes are TRBV6-5 and TRBJ1-5, with a possible D match to TRBD1 (6 bases). Germline values: CDR1 MNHEY, CDR2 SVGAGI. This CDR3 comprises 14 residues. The ends were cut back, 0 bases at V and 9 bases at J, with 12 bases in the middle. In DNA form, the CDR3 reads TGTGCCAGCAGTTACTCGGGGGCCCAAGGGCCCCAGCATTTT. Its protein product is CASSYSGAQGPQHF.

V usage is TRBV4-3 and J usage is TRBJ1-4; 8 nucleotides line up with TRBD1. V lost 2 bases to trimming and J lost 7 bases; unmatched junction nucleotides: 12. Germline V gene lookup returns CDR1 LGHNA and CDR2 YSLEER. The CDR3 has 17 amino acids. The CDR3 here is CASSQTGVATGGEKLFF. DNA for the CDR3: TGCGCCAGCAGCCAAACCGGTGTCGCAACAGGGGGTGAAAAACTGTTTTTT.

The chain has TRBV6-5 and TRBJ2-5; 9 nucleotides align to TRBD2. Germline CDR1 reads MNHEY; CDR2 reads SVGAGI. Unmatched junction bases numbered 9, after V lost 6 bases and J lost 7 bases. CDR3 length: 14 amino acids. The CDR3 sequence: CASRRGGHRGTQYF. The CDR3 DNA is TGTGCCAGCAGGCGGGGGGGGCATCGTGGGACCCAGTACTTC.

The chain employs TRBV10-2 and TRBJ2-2; 8 positions match TRBD2. The CDR3 is 14 residues long. V shed 8 bases and J 7 bases; nucleotides not matched to a gene: 9. Per germline, CDR1 WSHSY and CDR2 SAAADI. The CDR3 loop reads CASGRSGSDGELFF. The CDR3, as DNA: TGCGCCAGCGGGAGGAGCGGGAGTGACGGGGAGCTGTTTTTT.

The V gene is TRBV7-2, the J gene TRBJ2-5; unclear D gene. Germline V gene data show CDR1 as SGHTA and CDR2 as FQGNSA. V lost 4 bases and J lost 3, with 12 bases in between. This CDR3 spans 14 amino acids. This chain's CDR3 is CASSYRSVEETQYF. CDR3 DNA sequence: TGTGCCAGCAGCTACCGCTCGGTGGAAGAGACCCAGTACTTC.

This rearrangement joins TRBV5-1 to TRBJ1-1; 9 bases map to TRBD1. The CDR3 extends over 12 amino acids. V shed 2 bases and J 11 bases; nucleotides not matched to a gene: 4. Germline V lookup: CDR1 SGHRS, CDR2 YFSETQ. The CDR3 DNA is TGCGCCAGCAGCTTACAGGGGGCGCGGGCTTTCTTT. The encoded protein is CASSLQGARAFF.

J is TRBJ1-5 and V is TRBV18, with 12 positions matching TRBD1. J gave up 4 bases and V 0 bases, and 1 base lay outside the gene matches. Germline assignment: CDR1 KGHSH and CDR2 LQKENI. The CDR3 totals 16 residues. In DNA form, the CDR3 reads TGTGCCAGCTCACCACCGGGACAGGGGGCAAATCAGCCCCAGCATTTT. Protein: CASSPPGQGANQPQHF.

This chain uses TRBV5-6 with TRBJ1-3; TRBD1 matches 7 bases. With 9 bases clipped from V and 7 bases from J, the junction kept 4 bases outside the gene matches. The CDR3 has 11 residues. Germline V gene data show CDR1 as SGHDT and CDR2 as YYEEEE. CDR3 sequence (DNA): TGTGCCACCCAACAGGGGAACACCATATATTTT. Translation: CATQQGNTIYF.

This rearrangement joins TRBV6-4 to TRBJ2-1; 12 bases are a match to TRBD2. The CDR3 consists of 17 residues. J lost 7 bases, V lost 6 bases, and 13 bases had no gene match. Germline lookup yields CDR1 MRHNA and CDR2 SNTAGT. This chain's CDR3 is CASSPFKGLAGSNEQFF. As DNA, the CDR3 is TGTGCCAGCAGCCCCTTTAAGGGACTAGCGGGTTCTAATGAGCAGTTCTTC.

The V gene is TRBV5-1, the J gene TRBJ1-1; D unresolved. V lost 0 bases and J 1 base, leaving 10 bases between the germline ends. Germline CDR1 is SGHRS and CDR2 is YFSETQ. This CDR3 contains 15 residues. The CDR3 loop is CASSLVPEENTEAFF. The CDR3 DNA reads as TGCGCCAGCAGCTTGGTCCCGGAGGAGAACACTGAAGCTTTCTTT.

The chain couples TRBV5-6 to TRBJ2-7; D gene uncertain. The CDR3 runs 13 residues. The germline CDR1 and CDR2 sequences are SGHDT and YYEEEE. V was cut by 0 bases and J by 6 bases, with 10 bases left in between. CDR3 nucleotide sequence: TGTGCCAGCAGCTTGGACGAAAGCCTCGAGCAGTACGTC. It specifies CASSLDESLEQYV.

V usage is TRBV7-8 and J usage is TRBJ1-1; a weak D match, TRBD1 (6 bases). This CDR3 contains 15 residues. CDR1 and CDR2 from the germline V gene are SGHVS and FQNEAQ. Deletions cut 5 bases from V and 4 bases from J, with 17 bases between. This chain's CDR3 is CASSLGTLKSTEAFF. DNA of the CDR3: TGTGCCAGCAGCCTCGGGACACTAAAGAGCACTGAAGCTTTCTTT.